The 23 T cell receptor beta chains in this list originate from one sample, sequenced in a study of CD8 T cells in Susac syndrome. Random-hexamer reverse transcription was applied to roughly 0.5 to 1 ug RNA. One entry per CDR3 protein, called by TCRdb with MiXCR from the immunoSEQ multiplex PCR reads. This sample has approximately 170,000 distinct CDR3 sequences, with 93% found just once. The sample consisted of CD4+ T cells from PBMCs. The receptors originated from a human donor in good health.

CDR3 sequence (DNA): TGTGCCTGGAGAAGGACAGCCGATAGCAATCAGCCCCAGCATTTT. Amino acid sequence: CAWRRTADSNQPQHF. The chain recombines TRBV30 with TRBJ1-5; D is perhaps TRBD1 (6 bases). Germline loops: CDR1 GTSNPN, CDR2 SVGIG (reference sequence). Trimming took 3 bases from V and 0 from J, leaving 12 bases between them. The CDR3 runs to 15 residues.

The chain has TRBV15 and TRBJ2-7; 7 bases align to TRBD1. V dropped 0 bases and J dropped 2; count of bases not matched to a gene: 1. The CDR3 sequence is 14 residues long. Germline loops: CDR1 LNHNV, CDR2 YYDKDF (reference sequence). The CDR3 here is CATSREQGAYEQYF. The CDR3 region has the DNA TGTGCCACCAGCAGAGAGCAGGGGGCCTACGAGCAGTACTTC.

The chain joins TRBV7-9 to TRBJ1-2, with D tentatively TRBD1 (5 bases). The CDR3 sequence is 13 residues long. Germline CDR1 and CDR2: SEHNR and FQNEAQ (reference sequence). Trimming stripped 5 bases from V and 7 bases from J, with 14 bases between. This chain's CDR3 is CASSPPGVSGYTF. The CDR3 DNA follows: TGTGCCAGCAGCCCCCCGGGGGTTAGTGGCTACACCTTC.

This chain joins TRBV6-4 and TRBJ1-2; D perhaps matches TRBD1 (6 bases). The CDR3 extends over 15 amino acids. Looked up from germline, CDR1 is MRHNA and CDR2 is SNTAGT. V was trimmed by 1 base and J by 4 bases, leaving 13 bases between them. The CDR3 DNA follows: TGTGCCAGCAGTGACTTGGGGGCCTTATTCTATGGCTACACCTTC. It is translated as CASSDLGALFYGYTF.

The chain is built from TRBV19 and TRBJ2-5, with TRBD2 matching 10 bases. The CDR3 contains 14 residues. Germline CDR1 reads LNHDA; CDR2 reads SQIVND (reference sequence). With V trimmed by 6 bases and J by 3 bases, 4 bases remained unmatched. CDR3 nucleotides: TGTGCCAGTAGGCGGACTAGCGGTGAAGAGACCCAGTACTTC. Translation gives CASRRTSGEETQYF.

This clonotype was seen only once. The chain has TRBV18 and TRBJ1-1, with D unresolved. V dropped 0 bases and J dropped 11 bases, with 1 base sitting between them. CDR3 length: 9 residues. Germline CDR1 and CDR2: KGHSH and LQKENI. The CDR3 sequence is CASSPPAFF. The CDR3 coding sequence is TGTGCCAGCTCACCACCGGCTTTCTTT.

The chain links TRBV5-6 to TRBJ1-1, with TRBD1 identical over 7 bases. Germline V gives CDR1 SGHDT, CDR2 YYEEEE. This CDR3 region has 14 residues. V was pared by 4 bases and J by 11 bases, with 14 bases of the junction left unmatched. The DNA of the CDR3 is TGTGCCAGCAGCCAGGGGGTCGGAGGGAGGAACGCTTTCTTT. It specifies CASSQGVGGRNAFF.

This chain uses TRBV5-4 with TRBJ1-1; D perhaps matches TRBD1 (6 bases). The CDR3 is 13 amino acids. Germline lookup yields CDR1 SGHNT and CDR2 YYREEE (reference sequence). Trimming stripped 2 bases from V and 4 bases from J, with 9 bases between. CDR3 amino acids: CASSFSQGTEAFF. CDR3 DNA sequence: TGTGCCAGCAGCTTCTCACAGGGCACTGAAGCTTTCTTT. Drawing the rest from reference TRBV5-4 and TRBJ1-1, the complete variable domain is ETGVTQSPTHLIKTRGQQVTLRCSSQSGHNTVSWYQQALGQGPQFIFQYYREEENGRGNFPPRFSGLQFPNYSSELNVNALELDDSALYLCASSFSQGTEAFFGQGTRLTVV.

J is TRBJ1-2 and V is TRBV12-3 or TRBV12-4; TRBD1 matches at 9 bases. With V trimmed by 6 bases and J by 0 bases, 2 bases remained unmatched. The CDR3 totals 14 residues. The CDR3 bases are TGTGCCAGCAGACAGGGGGCGGCTAACTATGGCTACACCTTC. Protein: CASRQGAANYGYTF.

This chain uses TRBV7-9 with TRBJ1-1, with 7 bases matching TRBD1. This CDR3 comprises 14 residues. Germline assignment: CDR1 SEHNR and CDR2 FQNEAQ (reference sequence). V lost 5 bases to trimming and J lost 5 bases; unmatched junction nucleotides: 8. The CDR3 DNA is TGTGCCAGCAGCCCAAACCAGGGGGGGACTGAAGCTTTCTTT. Its protein product is CASSPNQGGTEAFF. The full variable domain, with the rest looked up from reference TRBV7-9 and TRBJ1-1, is DTGVSQNPRHKITKRGQNVTFRCDPISEHNRLYWYRQTLGQGPEFLTYFQNEAQLEKSRLLSDRFSAERPKGSFSTLEIQRTEQGDSAMYLCASSPNQGGTEAFFGQGTRLTVV.

The J gene is TRBJ2-3, the V gene TRBV29-1; 10 bases match TRBD1. This CDR3 is built from 15 residues. With V trimmed by 6 bases and J by 5 bases, 11 bases remained unmatched. Germline CDR1 SQVTM, CDR2 ANQGSEA. The CDR3 protein is CSVLKDRGGGDTQYF. The DNA for the CDR3 is TGCAGCGTGCTAAAGGACAGGGGGGGCGGAGATACGCAGTATTTT.

The chain combines TRBV5-1 with TRBJ1-1; 8 nucleotides match TRBD1. V shed 4 bases and J 5 bases; nucleotides not matched to a gene: 4. CDR3 length: 13 residues. CDR1 is SGHRS, CDR2 YFSETQ, per germline. DNA for the CDR3: TGCGCCAGCAGCCGGACAGGGCAGACTGAAGCTTTCTTT. Translated: CASSRTGQTEAFF.

The genes are TRBV29-1 and TRBJ2-3; 8 bases agree with TRBD1. V dropped 7 bases and J dropped 1; count of bases not matched to a gene: 4. From germline, CDR1 is SQVTM and CDR2 ANQGSEA. CDR3 length equals 13 residues. The chain's CDR3 is CSAEDRGTDTQYF. The CDR3, as DNA: TGCAGCGCCGAGGACAGGGGCACAGATACGCAGTATTTT.

The chain is built from TRBV20-1 and TRBJ2-1; D call uncertain. The CDR3 consists of 13 residues. Trimming shortened V by 3 bases and J by 4 bases, and 10 bases separated the two germline ends. Germline-derived CDR1 and CDR2 are DFQATT and SNEGSKA (reference sequence). CDR3 sequence (DNA): TGCAGTGCTAGGTCATCAGAATACAATGAGCAGTTCTTC. Translating it yields CSARSSEYNEQFF.

V is TRBV2 and J is TRBJ2-3; 13 nucleotides align to TRBD2. Germline assignment: CDR1 SNHLY and CDR2 FYNNEI. With V trimmed by 6 bases and J by 3 bases, 12 bases remained unmatched. The CDR3 has 18 amino acids. The CDR3 DNA reads TGTGCCAGCAGCCGTCGGACTAGCGGGGGCCACGGAACAGATACGCAGTATTTT. It codes for CASSRRTSGGHGTDTQYF.

This chain links TRBV5-1 with TRBJ1-1; no firm D call. Germline CDR1 SGHRS, CDR2 YFSETQ. Trimming left V 6 bases short and J 1 base short, with 7 bases between. CDR3 length equals 12 residues. CDR3 sequence (DNA): TGCGCCAGCAAGGAACCGAACACTGAAGCTTTCTTT. Encoded protein: CASKEPNTEAFF.

This clonotype came up once. This rearrangement joins TRBV2 to TRBJ2-3; D gene unclear. The CDR3 sequence is 13 residues long. The V gene's germline CDR1 is SNHLY and CDR2 FYNNEI. Trimming stripped 4 bases from V and 5 bases from J, with 10 bases between. CDR3: CASSGIEGDTQYF. The CDR3 nucleotides are TGTGCCAGCAGTGGAATCGAAGGAGATACGCAGTATTTT.

This chain links TRBV27 with TRBJ1-2; D possibly corresponds to TRBD1 (5 bases). The ends were cut back, 6 bases at V and 4 bases at J, with 18 bases in the middle. Germline V gene lookup returns CDR1 MNHEY and CDR2 SMNVEV (reference sequence). This CDR3 has 15 amino acids. The CDR3 loop is CASSNRQGSGYGYTF. The CDR3 DNA follows: TGTGCCAGCAGCAATCGCCAGGGATCGGGCTATGGCTACACCTTC.

The V and J genes are TRBV19 and TRBJ1-2; unclear D gene. The CDR3 spans 14 residues. Germline CDR1 is LNHDA and CDR2 is SQIVND (reference sequence). V lost 1 base, J lost 3 bases, and 9 bases lay in between. DNA for the CDR3: TGTGCCAGTAGTATAGGGATGGATGACTATGGCTACACCTTC. Amino acids: CASSIGMDDYGYTF.

The CDR3 nucleotides read TGTGCCAGCAGCCGCCTCCTTGGGGGCCAAGAGACCCAGTACTTC. It yields the protein CASSRLLGGQETQYF. This sequence joins TRBV3-1 and TRBJ2-5, with D perhaps being TRBD1 or TRBD2 (5 bases each). The CDR3 consists of 15 residues. Germline CDR1 LGHDT, CDR2 YNNKEL (reference sequence). Trimming shortened V by 4 bases and J by 1 base, and 13 bases separated the two germline ends.

This clonotype was detected once. The chain recombines TRBV28 with TRBJ2-5, with 8 bases identical to TRBD2. The germline V gene has CDR1 MDHEN and CDR2 SYDVKM. Trimming took 7 bases from V and 5 from J; bases not matched to a gene: 12. This CDR3 spans 15 amino acids. The chain's CDR3 is CASIPLAGGRETQYF. CDR3 coding DNA: TGTGCCAGCATTCCCCTTGCGGGGGGAAGGGAGACCCAGTACTTC.

For the CDR3, the DNA is TGCGCCAGCGGTATCAGTGCAACTAATGAAAAACTGTTTTTT. Its protein is CASGISATNEKLFF. This sequence joins TRBV5-1 and TRBJ1-4; D call uncertain. The V gene lost 7 bases and the J gene lost 0 bases, with 10 bases spanning the gap. This CDR3 has 14 amino acids. Germline CDR1 and CDR2: SGHRS and YFSETQ.

The V call is TRBV6-5, the J call TRBJ2-7; TRBD1 aligns across 9 bases. The ends lost 6 bases at V and 0 bases at J; junction bases unmatched: 6. Germline V gene lookup returns CDR1 MNHEY and CDR2 SVGAGI. CDR3 length: 15 amino acids. This chain's CDR3 is CASSRDRDPSYEQYF. CDR3 coding DNA: TGTGCCAGCAGCCGGGACAGGGATCCCTCCTACGAGCAGTACTTC.